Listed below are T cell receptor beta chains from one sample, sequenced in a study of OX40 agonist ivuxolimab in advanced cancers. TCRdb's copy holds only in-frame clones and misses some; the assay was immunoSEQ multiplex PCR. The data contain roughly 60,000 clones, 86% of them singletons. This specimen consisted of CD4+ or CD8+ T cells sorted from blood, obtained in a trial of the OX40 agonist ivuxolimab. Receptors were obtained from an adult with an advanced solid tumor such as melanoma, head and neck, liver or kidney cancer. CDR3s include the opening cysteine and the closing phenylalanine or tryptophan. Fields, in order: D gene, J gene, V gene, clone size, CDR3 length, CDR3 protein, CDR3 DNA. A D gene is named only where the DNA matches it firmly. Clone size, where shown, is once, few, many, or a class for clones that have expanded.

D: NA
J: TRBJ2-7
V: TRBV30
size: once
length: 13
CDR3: CAWSVRETYEQYF
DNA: TGTGCCTGGAGTGTAAGGGAAACCTACGAGCAGTACTTC

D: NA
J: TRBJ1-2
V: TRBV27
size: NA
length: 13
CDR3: CASSFQRGGGYTF
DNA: TGTGCCAGCAGTTTCCAAAGGGGGGGTGGCTACACCTTC

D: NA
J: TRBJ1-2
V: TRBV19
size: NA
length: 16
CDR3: CASSIVSGTPNYGYTF
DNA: TGTGCCAGTAGTATAGTCTCCGGGACGCCTAACTATGGCTACACCTTC

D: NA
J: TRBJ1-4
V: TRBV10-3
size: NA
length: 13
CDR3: CAISGAVGEKLFF
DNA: TGTGCCATCAGTGGGGCAGTAGGTGAAAAACTGTTTTTT

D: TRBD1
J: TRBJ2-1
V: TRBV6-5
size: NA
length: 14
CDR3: CASRRQGAYNEQFF
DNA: TGTGCCAGCAGGAGACAGGGTGCTTACAATGAGCAGTTCTTC

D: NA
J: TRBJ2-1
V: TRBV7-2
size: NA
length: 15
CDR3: CASSPQTGIYNEQFF
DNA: TGTGCCAGCAGCCCGCAGACAGGAATCTACAATGAGCAGTTCTTC

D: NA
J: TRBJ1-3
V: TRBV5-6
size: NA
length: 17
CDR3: CASSLSMSSGGVNTIYF
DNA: TGTGCCAGCAGCTTGAGCATGTCCAGTGGAGGGGTGAACACCATATATTTT

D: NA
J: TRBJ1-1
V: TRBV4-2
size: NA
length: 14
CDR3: CASSQEVRNTEAFF
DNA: TGTGCCAGCAGCCAAGAGGTCAGGAACACTGAAGCTTTCTTT

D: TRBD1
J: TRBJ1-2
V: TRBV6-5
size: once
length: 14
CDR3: CASRDRVGNYGYTF
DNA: TGTGCCAGCAGGGACAGGGTTGGGAACTATGGCTACACCTTC

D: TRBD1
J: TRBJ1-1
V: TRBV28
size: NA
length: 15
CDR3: CASRTPQGLNTEAFF
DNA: TGTGCCAGCAGGACCCCACAGGGGCTGAACACTGAAGCTTTCTTT

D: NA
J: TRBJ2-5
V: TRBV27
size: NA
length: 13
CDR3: CASREGNQETQYF
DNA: TGTGCCAGCAGGGAGGGGAACCAAGAGACCCAGTACTTC

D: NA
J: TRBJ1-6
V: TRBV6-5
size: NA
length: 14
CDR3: CAVESNSYNSPLHF
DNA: TGTGCCGTCGAGTCTAACTCCTATAATTCACCCCTCCACTTT

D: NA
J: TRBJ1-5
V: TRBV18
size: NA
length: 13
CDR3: CASSPDSYQPQHF
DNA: TGTGCCAGCTCACCGGACAGTTATCAGCCCCAGCATTTT

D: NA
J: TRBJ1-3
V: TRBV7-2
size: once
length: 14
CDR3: CASSSGGLGNTIYF
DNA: TGTGCCAGCAGCTCCGGGGGCCTCGGAAACACCATATATTTT

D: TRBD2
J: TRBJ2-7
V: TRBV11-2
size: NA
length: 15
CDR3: CASSSAGGTPYEQYF
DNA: TGTGCCAGCAGCAGCGCCGGGGGGACCCCCTACGAGCAGTACTTC

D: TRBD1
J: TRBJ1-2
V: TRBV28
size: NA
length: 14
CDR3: CASTRGQGGYGYTF
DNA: TGTGCCAGCACCAGAGGACAGGGAGGGTATGGCTACACCTTC

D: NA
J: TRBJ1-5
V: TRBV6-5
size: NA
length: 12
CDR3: CASSAGDQPQHF
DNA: TGTGCCAGCAGTGCGGGGGATCAGCCCCAGCATTTT

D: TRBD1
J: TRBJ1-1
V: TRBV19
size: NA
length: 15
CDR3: CASSLPGTVYTEAFF
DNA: TGTGCCAGTAGTCTCCCCGGGACAGTTTACACTGAAGCTTTCTTT

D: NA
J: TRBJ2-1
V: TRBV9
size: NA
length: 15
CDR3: CASSVGGVEGNEQFF
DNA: TGTGCCAGCAGCGTAGGGGGGGTAGAAGGCAATGAGCAGTTCTTC

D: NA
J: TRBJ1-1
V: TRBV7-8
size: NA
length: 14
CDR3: CASSLVGEWTEAFF
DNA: TGTGCCAGCAGCTTAGTAGGAGAATGGACTGAAGCTTTCTTT

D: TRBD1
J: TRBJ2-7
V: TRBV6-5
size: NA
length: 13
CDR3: CASSFSTGYEQYF
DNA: TGTGCCAGCAGTTTCTCGACAGGGTACGAGCAGTACTTC

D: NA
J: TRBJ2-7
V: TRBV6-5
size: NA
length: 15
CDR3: CASSYGDGSSYEQYF
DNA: TGTGCCAGCAGTTACGGGGACGGATCTTCCTACGAGCAGTACTTC

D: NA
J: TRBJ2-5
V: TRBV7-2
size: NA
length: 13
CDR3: CASSPRGGETQYF
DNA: TGTGCCAGCAGCCCCCGGGGAGGTGAGACCCAGTACTTC

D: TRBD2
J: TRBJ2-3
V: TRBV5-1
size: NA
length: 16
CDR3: CASSPGTSEDTDTQYF
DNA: TGCGCCAGCAGCCCGGGGACTAGCGAGGACACAGATACGCAGTATTTT

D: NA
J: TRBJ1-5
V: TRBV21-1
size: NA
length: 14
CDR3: CASGLMFSNQPQHF
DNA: TGTGCCAGCGGTCTCATGTTCAGCAATCAGCCCCAGCATTTT

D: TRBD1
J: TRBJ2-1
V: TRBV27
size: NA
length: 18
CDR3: CASSYDRGDVESYNEQFF
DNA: TGTGCCAGCAGCTACGACAGGGGGGACGTGGAGTCCTACAATGAGCAGTTCTTC

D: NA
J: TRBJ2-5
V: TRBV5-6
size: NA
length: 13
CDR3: CASSLGAAETQYF
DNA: TGTGCCAGCAGCTTGGGGGCGGCGGAGACCCAGTACTTC

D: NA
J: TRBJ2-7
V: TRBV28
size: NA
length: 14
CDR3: CASSFVNRAHEQYF
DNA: TGTGCCAGCAGTTTTGTCAACAGGGCCCACGAGCAGTACTTC

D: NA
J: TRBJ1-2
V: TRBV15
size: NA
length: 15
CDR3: CATSRNPDPRYGYTF
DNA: TGTGCCACCAGCAGAAATCCCGATCCTCGATATGGCTACACCTTC

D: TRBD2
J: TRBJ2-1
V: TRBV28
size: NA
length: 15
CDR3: CASSSSGVYYNEQFF
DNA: TGTGCCAGCAGTTCCAGCGGGGTGTACTACAATGAGCAGTTCTTC

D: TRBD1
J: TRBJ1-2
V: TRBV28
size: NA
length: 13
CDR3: CASRLDRGDGYTF
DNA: TGTGCCAGCAGGTTGGACAGGGGTGATGGCTACACCTTC

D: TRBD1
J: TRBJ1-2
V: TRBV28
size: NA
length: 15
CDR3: CASSLGQGGRNGYTF
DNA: TGTGCCAGCAGTTTAGGACAGGGTGGGAGGAATGGCTACACCTTC

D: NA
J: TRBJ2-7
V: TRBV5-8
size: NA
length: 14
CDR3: CASSPGLGSYEQYF
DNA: TGTGCCAGCAGCCCCGGACTCGGCTCCTACGAGCAGTACTTC

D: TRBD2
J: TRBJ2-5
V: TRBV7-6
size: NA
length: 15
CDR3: CASSYGLAGVETQYF
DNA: TGTGCCAGCAGCTACGGACTAGCGGGGGTAGAGACCCAGTACTTC

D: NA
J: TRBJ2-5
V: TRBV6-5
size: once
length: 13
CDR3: CASSDYREGTQYF
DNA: TGTGCCAGCAGCGATTACAGGGAAGGGACCCAGTACTTC

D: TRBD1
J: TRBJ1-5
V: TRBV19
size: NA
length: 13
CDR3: CASSIQGDQPQHF
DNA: TGTGCCAGTAGTATACAGGGGGACCAGCCCCAGCATTTT

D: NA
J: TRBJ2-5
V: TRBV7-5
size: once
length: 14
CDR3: CASSVGGVQETQYF
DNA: TGTGCCAGCAGCGTAGGAGGAGTTCAAGAGACCCAGTACTTC

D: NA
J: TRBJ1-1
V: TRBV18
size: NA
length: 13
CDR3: CASSPYAAAEAFF
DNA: TGTGCCAGCTCACCCTATGCGGCAGCTGAAGCTTTCTTT